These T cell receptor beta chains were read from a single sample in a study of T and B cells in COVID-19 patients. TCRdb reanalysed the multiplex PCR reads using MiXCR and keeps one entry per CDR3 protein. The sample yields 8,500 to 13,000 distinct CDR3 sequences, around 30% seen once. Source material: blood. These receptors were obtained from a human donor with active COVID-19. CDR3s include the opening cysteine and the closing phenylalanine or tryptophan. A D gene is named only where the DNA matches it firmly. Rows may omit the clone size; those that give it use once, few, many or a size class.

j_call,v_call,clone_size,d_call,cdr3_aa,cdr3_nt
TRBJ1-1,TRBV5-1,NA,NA,CASSLEWAENTEAFF,TGCGCCAGCAGCTTGGAATGGGCGGAGAACACTGAAGCTTTCTTT
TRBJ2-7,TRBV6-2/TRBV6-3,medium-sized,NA,CASSYTFSYEQYF,TGTGCCAGCAGTTACACATTCTCCTACGAGCAGTACTTC
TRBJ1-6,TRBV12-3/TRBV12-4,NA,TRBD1,CASSRDREKYNSPLHF,TGTGCCAGCAGTAGGGACAGGGAAAAATATAATTCACCCCTCCACTTT
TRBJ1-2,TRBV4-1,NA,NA,CASSQPFGDKGHYGYTF,TGCGCCAGCAGCCAGCCCTTTGGGGATAAGGGGCACTATGGCTACACCTTC
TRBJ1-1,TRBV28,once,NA,CASSGTQGGYTEAFF,TGTGCCAGCAGTGGGACACAGGGTGGGTACACTGAAGCTTTCTTT
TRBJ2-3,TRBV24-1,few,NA,CATSVSNTQYF,TGTGCCACCAGTGTTTCTAATACGCAGTATTTT
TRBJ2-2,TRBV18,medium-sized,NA,CASIQGVELPNTGELFF,TGTGCCAGCATCCAAGGTGTCGAGCTACCGAACACCGGGGAGCTGTTTTTT
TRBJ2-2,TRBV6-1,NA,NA,CASIDTNTGELFF,TGTGCCAGCATAGACACCAACACCGGGGAGCTGTTTTTT
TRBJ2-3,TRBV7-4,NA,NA,CASSVQKTSTDTQYF,TGTGCCAGCAGCGTACAGAAAACTAGCACAGATACGCAGTATTTT
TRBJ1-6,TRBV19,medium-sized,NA,CASSSGNNSPLHF,TGTGCCAGTAGTTCCGGGAATAATTCACCCCTCCACTTT
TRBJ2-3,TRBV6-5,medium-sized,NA,CASSYGVRGVTDTQYF,TGTGCCAGCAGTTATGGGGTTCGAGGTGTCACAGATACGCAGTATTTT
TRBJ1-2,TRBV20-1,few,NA,CSARNRTGTNYGYTF,TGCAGTGCCCGAAACCGGACGGGTACTAACTATGGCTACACCTTC
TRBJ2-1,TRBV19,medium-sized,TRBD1,CASLGTGHFGQFF,TGTGCCAGTCTCGGGACAGGCCACTTCGGGCAGTTCTTC
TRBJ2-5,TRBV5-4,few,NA,CASTPGGAQETQYF,TGTGCCAGCACCCCTGGGGGGGCTCAAGAGACCCAGTACTTC
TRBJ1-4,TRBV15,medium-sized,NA,CATSRGNNEKLFF,TGTGCCACCAGCAGAGGGAATAATGAAAAACTGTTTTTT
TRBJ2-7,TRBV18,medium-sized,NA,CASSIGTHYEQYF,TGTGCCAGCTCAATCGGGACACACTACGAGCAGTACTTC
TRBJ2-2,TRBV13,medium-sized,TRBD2,CASSFGGGPDTGELFF,TGTGCCAGCAGCTTCGGGGGGGGGCCAGACACCGGGGAGCTGTTTTTT
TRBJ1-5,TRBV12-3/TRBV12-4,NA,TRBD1,CASSPGTGETPQHF,TGTGCCAGCAGTCCCGGGACAGGGGAGACGCCCCAGCATTTT
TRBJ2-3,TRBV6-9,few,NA,CASPGYQLLASCADTQYF,TGTGCCAGCCCGGGGTACCAATTACTAGCATCCTGCGCAGATACGCAGTATTTT
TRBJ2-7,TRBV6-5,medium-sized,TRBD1,CASSSTGGSYEQYF,TGTGCCAGCAGTTCGACAGGGGGGTCCTACGAGCAGTACTTC
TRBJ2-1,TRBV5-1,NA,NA,CASSLNVAGAYNEQFF,TGCGCCAGCAGCTTGAATGTCGCAGGGGCCTACAATGAGCAGTTCTTC
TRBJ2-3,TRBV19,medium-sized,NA,CASSRDRGDTQYF,TGTGCCAGTAGTCGCGACCGGGGCGATACGCAGTATTTT
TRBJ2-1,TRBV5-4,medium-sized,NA,CASSFARTNEQFF,TGTGCCAGCAGCTTCGCACGGACAAATGAGCAGTTCTTC
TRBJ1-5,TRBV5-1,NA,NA,CASSLGEVNQPQHF,TGCGCCAGCAGCTTAGGGGAAGTGAATCAGCCCCAGCATTTT
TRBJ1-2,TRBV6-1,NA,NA,CASSELGVGSYGYTF,TGTGCCAGCAGTGAACTGGGGGTAGGGTCCTATGGCTACACCTTC
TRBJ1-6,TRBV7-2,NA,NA,CASSLLGTSNSPLHF,TGTGCCAGCAGCTTACTTGGGACAAGTAATTCACCCCTCCACTTT
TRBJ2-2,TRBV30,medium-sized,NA,CAWGRGVGELFF,TGTGCCTGGGGGAGAGGGGTCGGGGAGCTGTTTTTT
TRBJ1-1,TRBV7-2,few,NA,CASSLILNTEAFF,TGTGCCAGCAGCTTAATCTTGAACACTGAAGCTTTCTTT
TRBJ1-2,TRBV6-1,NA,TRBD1,CASSLYRGTDYGYTF,TGTGCCAGCAGCTTATACAGGGGAACGGACTATGGCTACACCTTC
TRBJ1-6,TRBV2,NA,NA,CASNPQGSHNSPLHF,TGTGCCAGCAACCCCCAGGGATCCCATAATTCACCCCTCCACTTT
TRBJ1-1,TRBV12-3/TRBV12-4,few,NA,CASRAGLSNTEAFF,TGTGCCAGCAGAGCGGGGCTCTCGAACACTGAAGCTTTCTTT
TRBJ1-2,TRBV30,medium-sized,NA,CAWSVSHYGYTF,TGTGCCTGGAGTGTCTCCCACTATGGCTACACCTTC
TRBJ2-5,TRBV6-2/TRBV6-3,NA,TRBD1,CAIGQGETQNF,TGTGCCATCGGACAGGGGGAGACCCAGAACTTC
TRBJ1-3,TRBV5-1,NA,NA,CASSLMQGGGNTIYF,TGCGCCAGCAGCTTAATGCAGGGTGGTGGAAACACCATATATTTT
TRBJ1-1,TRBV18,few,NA,CASSPPGVTEAFF,TGTGCCAGCTCACCACCGGGTGTCACTGAAGCTTTCTTT
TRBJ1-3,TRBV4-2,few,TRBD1,CASSQDQTGVRYTIYF,TGTGCCAGCAGCCAAGATCAAACAGGGGTCCGGTACACCATATATTTT
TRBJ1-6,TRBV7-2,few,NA,CASSLGTVNSPLHF,TGTGCCAGCAGCTTAGGGACAGTTAATTCACCCCTCCACTTT
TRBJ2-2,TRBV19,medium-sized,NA,CASRGQGWTGELFF,TGTGCCAGTAGGGGGCAGGGGTGGACCGGGGAGCTGTTTTTT
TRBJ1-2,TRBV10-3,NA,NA,CAISEAGAARYGYTF,TGTGCCATCAGTGAAGCGGGGGCCGCCAGATATGGCTACACCTTC
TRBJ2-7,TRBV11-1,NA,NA,CASSLRKGGGYEQYF,TGTGCCAGCAGCTTACGTAAAGGGGGTGGCTACGAGCAGTACTTC
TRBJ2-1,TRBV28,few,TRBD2,CASSPSFLSPSGGYNEQFF,TGTGCCAGCAGTCCATCCTTTTTAAGTCCTAGCGGGGGATACAATGAGCAGTTCTTC
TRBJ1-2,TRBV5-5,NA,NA,CASSLDPGLNYGYTF,TGTGCCAGCAGCTTGGATCCAGGCTTAAACTATGGCTACACCTTC
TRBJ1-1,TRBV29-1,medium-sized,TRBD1,CSVTGAAGTEAFF,TGCAGCGTCACAGGGGCGGCGGGCACTGAAGCTTTCTTT
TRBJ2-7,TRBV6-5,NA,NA,CASSYSGTSYEQYF,TGTGCCAGCAGTTACTCCGGGACCTCCTACGAGCAGTACTTC
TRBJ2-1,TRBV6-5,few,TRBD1,CASSLQGDEQFF,TGTGCCAGCAGTCTGCAGGGGGATGAGCAGTTCTTC
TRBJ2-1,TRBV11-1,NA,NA,CASSLRRDGRLGTGEQFF,TGTGCCAGCAGCTTACGCAGGGACGGCCGTCTGGGGACCGGGGAGCAGTTCTTC
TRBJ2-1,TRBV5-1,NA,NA,CASSLEGGAYNEQFF,TGCGCCAGCAGCTTGGAGGGGGGGGCCTACAATGAGCAGTTCTTC
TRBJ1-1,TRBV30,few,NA,CAWGSHRVTEAFF,TGTGCCTGGGGGTCCCACAGGGTAACTGAAGCTTTCTTT
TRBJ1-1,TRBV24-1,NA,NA,CAPQRTEAFF,TGTGCCCCTCAGCGCACTGAAGCTTTCTTT
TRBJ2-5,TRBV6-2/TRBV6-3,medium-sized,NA,CASNTDLSRVWETQYF,TGTGCCAGCAACACGGACCTCAGCCGCGTCTGGGAGACCCAGTACTTC
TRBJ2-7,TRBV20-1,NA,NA,CSARDRGRTVEQYF,TGCAGTGCTAGAGATCGGGGGCGGACAGTTGAGCAGTACTTC
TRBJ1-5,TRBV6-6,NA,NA,CASSEGSRNQPQHF,TGTGCCAGCTCTGAGGGATCTAGAAATCAGCCCCAGCATTTT
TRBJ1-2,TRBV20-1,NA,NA,CSARDPYSGGAEGYTF,TGCAGTGCTAGAGACCCCTATAGCGGGGGGGCGGAAGGCTACACCTTC
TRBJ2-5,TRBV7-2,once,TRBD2,CASSRAGTSGGSGGTQYF,TGTGCCAGCAGCCGGGCCGGGACTAGCGGGGGCTCCGGGGGGACCCAGTACTTC
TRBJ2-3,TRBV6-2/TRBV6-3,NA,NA,CASALTGLRTDTQYF,TGTGCCAGCGCCTTAACAGGGTTGCGAACAGATACGCAGTATTTT